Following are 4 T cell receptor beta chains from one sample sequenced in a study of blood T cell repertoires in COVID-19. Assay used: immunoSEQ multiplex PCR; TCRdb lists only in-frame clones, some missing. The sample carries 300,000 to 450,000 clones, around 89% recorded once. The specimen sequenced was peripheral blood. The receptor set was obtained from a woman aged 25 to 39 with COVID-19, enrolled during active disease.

CDR3 loop: CASSSSTDTQYF. CDR3 coding DNA: TGTGCCAGCAGCTCTAGCACAGATACGCAGTATTTT. The chain couples TRBV6-6 to TRBJ2-3; no reliable D call. Trimming removed 6 bases at V and 0 bases at J, with 4 bases between. In germline, CDR1 is MNHNY, CDR2 SVGAGI (reference sequence). The length of the CDR3 is 12 residues.

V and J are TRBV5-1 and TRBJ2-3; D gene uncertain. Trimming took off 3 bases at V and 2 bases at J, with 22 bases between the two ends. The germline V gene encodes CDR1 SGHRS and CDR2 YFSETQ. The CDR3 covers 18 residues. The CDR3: CASSSTAFDSITTDTQYF. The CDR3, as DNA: TGCGCCAGCAGCTCGACTGCCTTCGACTCCATAACCACAGATACGCAGTATTTT.

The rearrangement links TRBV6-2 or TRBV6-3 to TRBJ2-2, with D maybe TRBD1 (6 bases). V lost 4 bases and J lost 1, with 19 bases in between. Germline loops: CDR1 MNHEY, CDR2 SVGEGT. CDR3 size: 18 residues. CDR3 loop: CASSFRNTGIENTGELFF. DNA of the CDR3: TGTGCCAGCAGTTTTAGAAATACAGGGATAGAGAACACCGGGGAGCTGTTTTTT.

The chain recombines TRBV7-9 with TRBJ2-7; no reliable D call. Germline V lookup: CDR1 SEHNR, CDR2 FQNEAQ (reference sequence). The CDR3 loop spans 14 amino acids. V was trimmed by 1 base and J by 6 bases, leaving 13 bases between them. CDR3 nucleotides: TGTGCCAGCAGCTTAGTGGCAGCAGCGAGCGAGCAGTACTTC. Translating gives CASSLVAAASEQYF. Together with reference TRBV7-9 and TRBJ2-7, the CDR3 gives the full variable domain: DTGVSQNPRHKITKRGQNVTFRCDPISEHNRLYWYRQTLGQGPEFLTYFQNEAQLEKSRLLSDRFSAERPKGSFSTLEIQRTEQGDSAMYLCASSLVAAASEQYFGPGTRLTVT.